Listed here are 11 T cell receptor beta chains from one sample, sequenced in a study of cytomegalovirus exposure and HLA in healthy donors. The PCR was carried out with 60 Vbeta primers and 13 Jbeta primers. Measured with immunoSEQ multiplex PCR; TCRdb has only the in-frame clones, and not every one. The sample has around 150,000 clones; 65% to 85% are singletons. Sequenced: PBMCs. The receptors were gathered from a middle-aged man in good health and CMV-seropositive.

This clone was picked up a small number of times. V usage is TRBV6-5 and J usage is TRBJ1-1, with unresolved D. From germline, CDR1 is MNHEY and CDR2 SVGAGI. The CDR3 is 12 amino acids. V lost 3 bases and J lost 5, with 7 bases in between. The CDR3 is CASSYAGTEAFF. CDR3 DNA sequence: TGTGCCAGCAGTTATGCGGGGACTGAAGCTTTCTTT.

In this sample, this clone turned up once. This chain connects TRBV18 to TRBJ1-5; D unresolved. Germline V gives CDR1 KGHSH, CDR2 LQKENI. This CDR3 region has 11 residues. The DNA of the CDR3 is TGTCCCCGGAGTAGCAATCAGCCCCAGCATTTT. As protein: CPRSSNQPQHF.

The chain carries TRBV12-5 and TRBJ2-3; TRBD2 aligns across 10 bases. The CDR3 runs 14 residues. V shed 6 bases and J 6 bases; nucleotides not matched to a gene: 6. Germline V CDR1 and CDR2: LGHNT, FRNRAP. Written as DNA, the CDR3 is TGTGCTAGTGGCATTAGCGGGAGGAAGGATACGCAGTATTTT. It codes for CASGISGRKDTQYF.

CDR3 protein: CASKGDLVNEQFF. DNA for the CDR3: TGTGCCAGCAAAGGGGACTTAGTTAATGAGCAGTTCTTC. The chain combines TRBV2 with TRBJ2-1, with TRBD2 as a possible D gene (6 bases). Trimming left V 7 bases short and J 7 bases short, with 14 bases between. The germline V gene encodes CDR1 SNHLY and CDR2 FYNNEI. CDR3 length: 13 residues. The full variable domain, in which reference TRBV2 and TRBJ2-1 provide the parts outside the CDR3, is EPEVTQTPSHQVTQMGQEVILRCVPISNHLYFYWYRQILGQKVEFLVSFYNNEISEKSEIFDDQFSVERPDGSNFTLKIRSTKLEDSAMYFCASKGDLVNEQFFGPGTRLTVL.

This chain joins TRBV19 and TRBJ2-1; 15 bases are a match to TRBD2. CDR1 is LNHDA and CDR2 is SQIVND in the germline V gene (reference sequence). The ends lost 6 bases at V and 1 base at J; junction bases unmatched: 10. The CDR3 has 19 residues. CDR3 amino acids: CASRRTGTSGGHSYNEQFF. DNA for the CDR3: TGTGCCAGTAGAAGAACTGGGACTAGCGGGGGGCATTCCTACAATGAGCAGTTCTTC.

The chain combines TRBV4-3 with TRBJ2-7; D perhaps matches TRBD2 (7 bases). There are 17 residues in the CDR3. Germline V gene sequence: CDR1 LGHNA, CDR2 YSLEER. V lost 1 base to trimming and J lost 3 bases, with 19 bases between them. The CDR3 region has the DNA TGCGCCAGCAGCCAAGGGGGACGGGGGGCTAAAGTCTACGAGCAGTACTTC. Translated: CASSQGGRGAKVYEQYF.

Written as DNA, the CDR3 is TGCGCCAGCAGCCAAGCGGGGACAGGGCGCAATCAGCCCCAGCATTTT. Residues: CASSQAGTGRNQPQHF. The chain recombines TRBV4-1 with TRBJ1-5; 9 nucleotides match TRBD1. Per germline, CDR1 MGHRA and CDR2 YSYEKL. Trimming at V came to 1 base and at J to 2 bases, leaving 3 bases not matched to a gene. The CDR3 extends over 16 amino acids.

J is TRBJ1-4 and V is TRBV6-1; possibly TRBD1 for D (6 bases). The CDR3 is 14 residues long. V was shortened by 6 bases and J by 7 bases, with 15 bases between the two germline ends. In germline, CDR1 is MNHNS, CDR2 SASEGT. The CDR3 nucleotides are TGTGCCAGCAGAGGGGGGGCCGAGGGTGAAAAACTGTTTTTT. It codes for CASRGGAEGEKLFF.

A word on this clone: Other DNA sequences in this specimen translate into the identical CDR3. The J gene is TRBJ1-5, the V gene TRBV28, with D possibly matching TRBD1 (5 bases). CDR1 and CDR2 from the germline V gene are MDHEN and SYDVKM. V lost 7 bases, J lost 4 bases, and 8 bases lay in between. CDR3 length equals 12 residues. The CDR3 is CASTSGNQPQHF. CDR3 nucleotides: TGTGCCAGCACTTCAGGGAATCAGCCCCAGCATTTT.

This chain joins TRBV27 and TRBJ1-4; TRBD1 might be the D (5 bases). With 6 bases removed from V and 10 bases from J, the gap between germline ends came to 12 bases. This CDR3 has 12 residues. Per the germline V gene, CDR1 is MNHEY and CDR2 is SMNVEV (reference sequence). The CDR3 reads CASRGAGGKLFF. The CDR3 nucleotides read TGTGCCAGCAGGGGCGCCGGGGGAAAACTGTTTTTT.

The V gene is TRBV9, the J gene TRBJ2-2; D uncertain. The CDR3 length is 13 residues. V lost 2 bases and J lost 5, with 7 bases in between. CDR1 SGDLS and CDR2 YYNGEE come from the germline V gene. The DNA for the CDR3 is TGTGCCAGCAGCGTGGGCCGTACCGGGGAGCTGTTTTTT. The encoded protein is CASSVGRTGELFF.